The 3 T cell receptor beta chains given below trace back to one sample, sequenced in a study of CD8+CD57+ T cells in acquired aplastic anemia. The use of genomic DNA as template underpinned the TCR beta VDJ and CDR3 profiling. TCRdb called the reads again in MiXCR, with one record for every CDR3 protein. This table has some 280,000 distinct CDR3 sequences, around 60% appearing once. The material sequenced was sorted CD4+, CD8+, or CD8+CD57+ T cells (not recorded which) from PBMCs. These receptors all stem from a human donor with severe aplastic anemia or a healthy control (not recorded which).

Many counts were recorded for this clonotype. The chain combines TRBV4-3 with TRBJ1-6; D may be TRBD1 (5 bases). The V and J ends lost 4 bases and 6 bases respectively, with 16 bases between them. This CDR3 is built from 16 residues. From germline, CDR1 is LGHNA and CDR2 YSLEER. The CDR3 loop is CASSRGANSLNSPLHF. The CDR3 DNA reads as TGCGCCAGCAGCCGCGGGGCTAACAGTCTTAATTCACCCCTCCACTTT.

On this clonotype: At one end, the junction sequence differs from germline, possibly due to a read error. The rearrangement links TRBV20-1 to TRBJ2-7; 12 bases line up with TRBD2. The CDR3 is 16 amino acids. Germline-derived CDR1 and CDR2 are DFQATT and SNEGSKA (reference sequence). The CDR3 DNA reads as TGCAGTGTTAGAGATCCGGCTAGCGGGGGGGTATACGAGCAGTACTTC. The encoded protein is CSVRDPASGGVYEQYF.

J is TRBJ2-7 and V is TRBV7-8, with D possibly being TRBD1 (6 bases). Trimming removed 1 base at V and 2 bases at J, with 12 bases between. The CDR3 consists of 15 residues. Germline CDR1 and CDR2: SGHVS and FQNEAQ. The CDR3: CASSLGGRRAYEQYF. In DNA, the CDR3 is TGTGCCAGCAGCTTAGGGGGGCGTAGGGCCTACGAGCAGTACTTC. The whole variable domain, filled in from reference TRBV7-8 and TRBJ2-7, reads GAGVSQSPRYKVAKRGQDVALRCDPISGHVSLFWYQQALGQGPEFLTYFQNEAQLDKSGLPSDRFFAERPEGSVSTLKIQRTQQEDSAVYLCASSLGGRRAYEQYFGPGTRLTVT.